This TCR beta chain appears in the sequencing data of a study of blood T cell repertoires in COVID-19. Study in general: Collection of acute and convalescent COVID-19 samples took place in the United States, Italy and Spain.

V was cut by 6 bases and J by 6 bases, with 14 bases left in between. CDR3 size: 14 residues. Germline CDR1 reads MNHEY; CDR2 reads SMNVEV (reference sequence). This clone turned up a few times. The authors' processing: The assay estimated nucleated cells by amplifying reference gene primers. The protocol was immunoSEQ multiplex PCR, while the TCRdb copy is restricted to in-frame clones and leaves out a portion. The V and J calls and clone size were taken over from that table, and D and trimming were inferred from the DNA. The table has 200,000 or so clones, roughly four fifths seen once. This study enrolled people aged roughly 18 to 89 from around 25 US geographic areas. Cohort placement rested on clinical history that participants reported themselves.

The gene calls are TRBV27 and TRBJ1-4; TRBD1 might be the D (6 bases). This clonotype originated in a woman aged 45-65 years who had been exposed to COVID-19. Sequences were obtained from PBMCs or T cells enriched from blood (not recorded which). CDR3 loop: CASRPRGRDEKLFF. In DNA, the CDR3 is TGTGCCAGCAGACCGAGGGGGAGAGATGAAAAACTGTTTTTT.